The source of this T cell receptor beta chain is a study of post-analysis software for immune sequencing data. Turning to the study itself: Several disease courses (relapsing-remitting, secondary progressive and progressive-relapsing) of multiple sclerosis were included.

Study-wide results and limits: Significantly decreased normalized Chao1 diversity was recorded for multiple sclerosis patients relative to controls. TRBV5-6, TRBV5-1 and TRBV20-1 belonged to a set of roughly five TRBV segments that were more frequent in patients than controls.

Sequencing libraries made from TCR beta cDNA carried unique molecular identifiers. TCRdb redid the calling of the PCR reads with MiXCR, one entry per CDR3 protein. The table includes about 540,000 distinct CDR3 sequences, roughly 34% detected once. Trimming removed 4 bases from V and 3 bases from J, with 7 bases in between. CDR1 is ENHRY, CDR2 SYGVKD, per germline. The CDR3 runs 13 residues. As to this clonotype: Its specificity is unknown.

This sequence was found in a girl aged 2-17 years with multiple sclerosis. The rearrangement joins TRBV10-3 to TRBJ2-1; D possibly corresponds to TRBD2 (6 bases). Sequenced material: blood. CDR3 amino acids: CAISAGDYNEQFF. The CDR3 bases are TGTGCCATCAGTGCGGGGGACTACAATGAGCAGTTCTTC.